Each of the 5 T cell receptor beta chains below was sequenced from the same sample in a study of blood T cells in healthy people across ages (dated by TCRdb to about 2015). Libraries were made using 5' RACE. The reads were generated on an Illumina HiSeq 2500. A second PCR of about 6 to 11 cycles was performed with a sample-barcoded 5' primer and a J-beta primer mix. TCRdb trimmed the raw reads at Q25, called clones with MiXCR and kept productive beta chains. Rows matching on CDR3 protein sequence are summarized as one entry with the most common DNA and genes. For this sample there are about 630,000 distinct CDR3 sequences; 20% to 25% appear just once. Roughly 3.9% of the sample is held by the ten biggest clonotypes. The sample consisted of blood. The receptors here all came from a man in his 70s in good health.

The chain has TRBV10-3 and TRBJ2-4, with D possibly matching TRBD1 (5 bases). CDR3 length equals 15 residues. Looked up from germline, CDR1 is ENHRY and CDR2 is SYGVKD. V gave up 3 bases and J gave up 8 bases, with 17 bases separating them. CDR3 loop: CAISDSAQGGDIQYF. The CDR3 DNA is TGTGCCATCAGTGATAGTGCCCAGGGTGGGGACATTCAGTACTTC.

The J gene is TRBJ1-1, the V gene TRBV3-1, with a tentative D call TRBD1 (6 bases). Trimming removed 0 bases from V and 0 bases from J, with 8 bases in between. In germline, CDR1 is LGHDT, CDR2 YNNKEL (reference sequence). The CDR3 covers 15 residues. The CDR3 here is CASSQDTGLNTEAFF. Here the CDR3 DNA reads TGTGCCAGCAGCCAAGACACAGGGTTGAACACTGAAGCTTTCTTT.

The chain employs TRBV4-1 and TRBJ2-3; no reliable D call. The length of the CDR3 is 17 residues. Germline V gene data show CDR1 as MGHRA and CDR2 as YSYEKL. V gave up 0 bases and J gave up 0 bases, with 13 bases separating them. The CDR3: CASSQDLRSPSTDTQYF. CDR3 coding DNA: TGCGCCAGCAGCCAAGATCTGCGGAGCCCTAGCACAGATACGCAGTATTTT.

The chain links TRBV7-9 to TRBJ1-5; tentatively, D is TRBD1 (6 bases). Germline V gives CDR1 SEHNR, CDR2 FQNEAQ (reference sequence). V was pared by 5 bases and J by 8 bases, with 10 bases between. This CDR3 has 12 residues. Here the CDR3 reads CASSLQGKPQHF. In DNA, the CDR3 is TGTGCCAGCAGCCTACAGGGAAAGCCCCAGCATTTT.

The rearrangement joins TRBV11-2 to TRBJ2-7, with 7 bases lining up with TRBD2. V was clipped by 0 bases and J by 3 bases; unmatched bases: 11. Germline CDR1 reads SGHAT; CDR2 reads FQNNGV. The CDR3 is 17 amino acids. The CDR3 protein is CASSLEVGRVGLYEQYF. The CDR3 DNA sequence: TGTGCCAGCAGCTTAGAAGTAGGGAGGGTTGGTCTCTACGAGCAGTACTTC.